This T cell receptor (beta chain) was captured in a study of T cell repertoires in cytomegalovirus infection. This clonotype occurred a few times. As yet, its antigen is unknown. TCRdb processed the reads anew with MiXCR; each CDR3 protein has one entry. The repertoire holds 7,600 or so distinct CDR3 sequences, with about 53% as singletons. CDR1 and CDR2 from the germline V gene are SNHLY and FYNNEI. The CDR3 loop spans 12 amino acids. V dropped 6 bases and J dropped 4 bases, with 9 bases sitting between them. The TCR originated in a human donor in good health (CMV status not recorded). Some clones in this sample may be carry-over from other donors' samples. Sequences were obtained from PBMCs, sequenced either directly or after in vitro stimulation (not recorded which). The J gene is TRBJ1-2, the V gene TRBV2; D not certain. CDR3 amino acids: CASSYSPYGYTF. The DNA for the CDR3 is TGTGCCAGCAGCTACAGTCCCTATGGCTACACCTTC.